The text below deals with one T cell receptor beta chain. Its antigen is currently unknown. This sample stems from a study of T cell responses to AZD1222 COVID-19 vaccine. This table comes from immunoSEQ multiplex PCR, and its TCRdb copy is limited to in-frame clones, with some not included. Of 200,000 or so clones listed, 90% to 95% were seen once; the top ten hold approximately 9.6%. V was cut by 5 bases and J by 4 bases, with 11 bases left in between. Germline CDR1 SGHVS, CDR2 FQNEAQ. The length of the CDR3 is 14 residues. Whole-study findings and limits: Spike-specific TCRs gained breadth and depth after people received two AZD1222 doses. Close to half of all spike-specific TCRs reportedly target regions of the variants that are unmutated. Repertoires were obtained solely post-peak T cell response.

The chain links TRBV7-8 to TRBJ1-4; D may be TRBD1 (5 bases). Here the sequenced sample was peripheral blood, taken on day 0 of AZD1222 vaccination. This receptor was taken from an adult in good health. In DNA, the CDR3 is TGTGCCAGCAGCCCCTGGGGGAATAATGAAAAACTGTTTTTT. Translating it yields CASSPWGNNEKLFF.